This T cell receptor (beta chain) was recovered during a study of T cell responses to AZD1222 COVID-19 vaccine. Comment on this clone: Its specificity is not known.

The table came from immunoSEQ multiplex PCR; TCRdb's copy has only in-frame clones and leaves some out. The repertoire includes some 180,000 clones, around 90% of them detected once, and 3.6% sits in the top ten. Study observations and caveats: Reportedly, nearly half of unique spike TCRs recognized epitopes outside B.1.351/B.1.1.7 mutations. Clonal diversity was possibly underestimated, and the donors were mostly white British, with more females. The number of AZD1222 recipients seropositive at baseline was only six. Spike-specific TCR repertoires showed rising breadth and depth after two AZD1222 doses.

The length of the CDR3 is 12 residues. V lost 0 bases, J lost 9 bases, and 9 bases lay in between. From germline, CDR1 is SGDLS and CDR2 YYNGEE. The TCR sequence derives from an adult who received the MenACWY meningococcal vaccine as a control. Here the sequenced sample was peripheral blood, taken 28 days after the second dose of the MenACWY control vaccine. The chain couples TRBV9 to TRBJ1-1; D gene unclear. The CDR3 DNA reads as TGTGCCAGCAGCGTAGATGAAGGGCAAGCTTTCTTT. It yields the protein CASSVDEGQAFF.